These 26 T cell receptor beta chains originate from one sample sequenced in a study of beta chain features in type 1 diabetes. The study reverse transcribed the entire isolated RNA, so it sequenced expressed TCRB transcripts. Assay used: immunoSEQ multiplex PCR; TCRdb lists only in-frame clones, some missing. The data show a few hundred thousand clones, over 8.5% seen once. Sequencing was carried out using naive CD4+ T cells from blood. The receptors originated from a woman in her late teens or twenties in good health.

The chain's CDR3 is CASSHPTGTGGNEQFF. CDR3 in DNA: TGTGCCAGCAGCCACCCTACGGGGACAGGGGGCAATGAGCAGTTCTTC. The chain uses TRBV5-4 and TRBJ2-1; 11 positions agree with TRBD1. Germline CDR1 reads SGHNT; CDR2 reads YYREEE (reference sequence). V shed 4 bases, J shed 6 bases, and the junction held 9 bases outside the gene matches. The CDR3 has 16 amino acids.

CDR3 DNA sequence: TGTGCCAGCAGTTCGCGACTAGCGGGGGGGCTGGTGGGTGAGCAGTTCTTC. Its protein is CASSSRLAGGLVGEQFF. The chain couples TRBV27 to TRBJ2-1, with TRBD2 matching 14 bases. This CDR3 contains 17 residues. Trimming removed 4 bases from V and 9 bases from J; junction bases left unmatched: 11. From germline, CDR1 is MNHEY and CDR2 SMNVEV (reference sequence).

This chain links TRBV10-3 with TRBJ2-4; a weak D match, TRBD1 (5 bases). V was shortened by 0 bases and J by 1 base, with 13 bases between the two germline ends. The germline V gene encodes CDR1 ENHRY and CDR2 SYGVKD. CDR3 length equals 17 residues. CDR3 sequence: CAISESTGSGAKNIQYF. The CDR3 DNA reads TGTGCCATCAGTGAGTCGACCGGGTCAGGGGCCAAAAACATTCAGTACTTC.

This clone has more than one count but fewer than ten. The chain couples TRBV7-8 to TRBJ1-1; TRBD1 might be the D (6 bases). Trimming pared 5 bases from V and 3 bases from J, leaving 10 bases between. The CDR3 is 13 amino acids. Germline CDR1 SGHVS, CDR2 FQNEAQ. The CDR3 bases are TGTGCCAGCAGCCCCACAGGGTACACTGAAGCTTTCTTT. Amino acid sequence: CASSPTGYTEAFF.

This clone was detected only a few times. This chain's CDR3 is CASSLLGRGYQPQHF. The CDR3 DNA sequence: TGTGCCAGCAGTTTACTGGGTAGGGGATATCAGCCCCAGCATTTT. The chain joins TRBV27 to TRBJ1-5, with a possible D match to TRBD1 (5 bases). With 2 bases removed from V and 5 bases from J, the gap between germline ends came to 13 bases. This CDR3 comprises 15 residues. CDR1 MNHEY and CDR2 SMNVEV come from the germline V gene (reference sequence).

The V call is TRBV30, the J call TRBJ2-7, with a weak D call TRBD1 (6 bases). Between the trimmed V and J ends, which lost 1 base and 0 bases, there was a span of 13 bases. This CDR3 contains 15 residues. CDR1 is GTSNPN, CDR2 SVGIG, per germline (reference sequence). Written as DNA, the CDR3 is TGTGCCTGGAGTGGAGAGGACAGATTCTCCTACGAGCAGTACTTC. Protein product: CAWSGEDRFSYEQYF. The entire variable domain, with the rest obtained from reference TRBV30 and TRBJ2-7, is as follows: SQTIHQWPATLVQPVGSPLSLECTVEGTSNPNLYWYRQAAGRGLQLLFYSVGIGQISSEVPQNLSASRPQDRQFILSSKKLLLSDSGFYLCAWSGEDRFSYEQYFGPGTRLTVT.

CDR3 nucleotide sequence: TGTGCCAGCAGCTTCCCGGGACAGACTGAAGCTTTCTTT. It specifies CASSFPGQTEAFF. This chain connects TRBV6-5 to TRBJ1-1; the match to TRBD1 covers 7 bases. Germline V gene data show CDR1 as MNHEY and CDR2 as SVGAGI. This CDR3 comprises 13 residues. Trimming removed 6 bases from V and 5 bases from J; junction bases left unmatched: 6.

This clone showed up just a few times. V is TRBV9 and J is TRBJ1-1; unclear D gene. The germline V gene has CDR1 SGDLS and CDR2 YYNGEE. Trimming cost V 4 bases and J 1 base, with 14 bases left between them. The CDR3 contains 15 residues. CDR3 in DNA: TGTGCCAGCAGCACACGGTTAGGAGCGAACACTGAAGCTTTCTTT. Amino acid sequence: CASSTRLGANTEAFF.

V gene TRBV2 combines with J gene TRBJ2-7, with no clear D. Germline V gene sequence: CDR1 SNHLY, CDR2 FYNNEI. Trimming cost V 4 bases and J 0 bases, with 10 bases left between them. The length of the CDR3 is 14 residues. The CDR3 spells CASSAQIISYEQYF. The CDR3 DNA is TGTGCCAGCAGTGCGCAGATAATCTCCTACGAGCAGTACTTC.

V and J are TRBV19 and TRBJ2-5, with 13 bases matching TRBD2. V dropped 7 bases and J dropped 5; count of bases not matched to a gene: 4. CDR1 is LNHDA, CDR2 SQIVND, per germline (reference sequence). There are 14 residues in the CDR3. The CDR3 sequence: CASTPTSGRETQYF. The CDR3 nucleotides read TGTGCCAGTACCCCGACTAGCGGGAGGGAGACCCAGTACTTC.

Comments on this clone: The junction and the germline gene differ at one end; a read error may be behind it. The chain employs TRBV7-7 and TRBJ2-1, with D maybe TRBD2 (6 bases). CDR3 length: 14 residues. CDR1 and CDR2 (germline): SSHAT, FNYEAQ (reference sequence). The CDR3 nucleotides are TGTGCTAGCAGCTTAGCGCGGGGCAACAATGAGCAGTTCTTC. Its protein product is CASSLARGNNEQFF.

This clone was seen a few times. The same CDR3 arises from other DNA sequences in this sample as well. This CDR3 is CASSPPTSGSYNEQFF. CDR3 bases: TGTGCCAGCTCACCACCGACTAGCGGGTCTTACAATGAGCAGTTCTTC. V and J are TRBV18 and TRBJ2-1; TRBD2 matches 10 bases. Germline CDR1 and CDR2: KGHSH and LQKENI. The V segment lost 0 bases and the J segment 4 bases; nucleotides outside the gene matches: 3. The CDR3 is 16 residues long.

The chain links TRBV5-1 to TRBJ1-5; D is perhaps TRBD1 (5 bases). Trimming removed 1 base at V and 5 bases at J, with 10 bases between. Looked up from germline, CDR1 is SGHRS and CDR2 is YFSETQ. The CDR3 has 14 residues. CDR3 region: CASSLTGRDQPQHF. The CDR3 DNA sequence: TGCGCCAGCAGCTTGACAGGTCGGGATCAGCCCCAGCATTTT.

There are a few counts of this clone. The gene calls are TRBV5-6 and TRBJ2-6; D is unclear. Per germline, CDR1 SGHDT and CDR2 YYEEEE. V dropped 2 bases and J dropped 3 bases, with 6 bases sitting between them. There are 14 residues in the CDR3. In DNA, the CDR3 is TGTGCCAGCAGCTTCAGTGGTGGGGCCAACGTCCTGACTTTC. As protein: CASSFSGGANVLTF.

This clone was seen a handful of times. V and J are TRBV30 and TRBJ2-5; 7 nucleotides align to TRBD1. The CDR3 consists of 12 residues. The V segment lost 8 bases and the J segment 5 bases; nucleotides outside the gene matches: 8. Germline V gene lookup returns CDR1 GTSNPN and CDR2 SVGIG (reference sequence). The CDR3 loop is CARQGFSETQYF. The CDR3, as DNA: TGTGCCCGACAGGGTTTCTCTGAGACCCAGTACTTC.

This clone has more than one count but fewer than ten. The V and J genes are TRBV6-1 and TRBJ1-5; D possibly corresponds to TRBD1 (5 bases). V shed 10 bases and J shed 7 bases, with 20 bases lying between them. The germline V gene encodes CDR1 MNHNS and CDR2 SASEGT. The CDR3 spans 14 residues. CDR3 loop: CATRGVSEHQPQHF. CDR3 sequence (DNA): TGTGCCACCCGGGGGGTTTCTGAACACCAGCCCCAGCATTTT.

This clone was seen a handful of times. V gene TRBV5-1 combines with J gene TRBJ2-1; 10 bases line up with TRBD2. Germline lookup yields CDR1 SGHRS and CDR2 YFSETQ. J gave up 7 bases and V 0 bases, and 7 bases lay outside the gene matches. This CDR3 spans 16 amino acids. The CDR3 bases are TGCGCCAGCAGCTTGGCCCTAGCGGGAGTAAATAATGAGCAGTTCTTC. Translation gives CASSLALAGVNNEQFF.

CDR3 sequence reads: CASSYSRLAGAVEQYF. The CDR3 nucleotides are TGTGCCAGCAGTTACTCGAGGCTAGCGGGAGCGGTCGAGCAGTACTTC. The chain carries TRBV6-5 and TRBJ2-7, with 10 nucleotides matching TRBD2. The CDR3 consists of 16 residues. Germline CDR1 reads MNHEY; CDR2 reads SVGAGI. V was clipped by 0 bases and J by 6 bases; unmatched bases: 8.

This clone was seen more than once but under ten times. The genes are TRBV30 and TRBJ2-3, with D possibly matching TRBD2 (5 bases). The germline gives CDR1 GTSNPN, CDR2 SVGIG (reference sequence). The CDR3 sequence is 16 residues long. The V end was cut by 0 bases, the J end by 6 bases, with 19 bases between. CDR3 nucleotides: TGTGCCTGGAGTGTACTGTATGGCCGGGATTTCGATACGCAGTATTTT. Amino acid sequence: CAWSVLYGRDFDTQYF.

Here the CDR3 reads CASSLGQPEKLFF. The CDR3 DNA sequence: TGCGCCAGCAGCTTGGGACAGCCTGAAAAACTGTTTTTT. The chain recombines TRBV5-1 with TRBJ1-4; possibly TRBD1 for D (5 bases). This CDR3 comprises 13 residues. V dropped 0 bases and J dropped 7 bases, with 7 bases sitting between them. Germline-derived CDR1 and CDR2 are SGHRS and YFSETQ.

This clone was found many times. The CDR3 coding sequence is TGTGCCAGCAGAGGAGGACTGAGCACAGATACGCAGTATTTT. Amino acids: CASRGGLSTDTQYF. The rearrangement joins TRBV28 to TRBJ2-3; D perhaps matches TRBD2 (5 bases). V shed 6 bases and J shed 0 bases, with 10 bases lying between them. The CDR3 covers 14 residues. Germline assignment: CDR1 MDHEN and CDR2 SYDVKM.

In nucleotides, the CDR3 is TGTGCCAGCAGCCCTGGGACAAGTTTGTATGGCTACACCTTC. Translating it yields CASSPGTSLYGYTF. The chain combines TRBV9 with TRBJ1-2, with D possibly being TRBD1 (6 bases). The V end lost 4 bases, the J end lost 5 bases, and 15 bases lay between the germline ends. The germline V gene has CDR1 SGDLS and CDR2 YYNGEE. CDR3 length: 14 residues.

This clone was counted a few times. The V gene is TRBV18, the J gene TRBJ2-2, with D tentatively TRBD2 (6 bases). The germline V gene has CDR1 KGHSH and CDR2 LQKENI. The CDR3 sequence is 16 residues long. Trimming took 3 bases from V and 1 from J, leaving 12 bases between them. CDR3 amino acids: CASSPLGGVNTGELFF. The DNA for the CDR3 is TGTGCCAGCTCACCTCTTGGCGGGGTGAACACCGGGGAGCTGTTTTTT. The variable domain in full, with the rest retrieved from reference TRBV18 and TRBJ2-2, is NAGVMQNPRHLVRRRGQEARLRCSPMKGHSHVYWYRQLPEEGLKFMVYLQKENIIDESGMPKERFSAEFPKEGPSILRIQQVVRGDSAAYFCASSPLGGVNTGELFFGEGSRLTVL.

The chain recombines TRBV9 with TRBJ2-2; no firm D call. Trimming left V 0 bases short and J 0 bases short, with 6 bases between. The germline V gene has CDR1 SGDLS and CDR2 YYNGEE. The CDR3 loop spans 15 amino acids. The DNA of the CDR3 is TGTGCCAGCAGCGTAGAACAGACGAACACCGGGGAGCTGTTTTTT. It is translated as CASSVEQTNTGELFF.

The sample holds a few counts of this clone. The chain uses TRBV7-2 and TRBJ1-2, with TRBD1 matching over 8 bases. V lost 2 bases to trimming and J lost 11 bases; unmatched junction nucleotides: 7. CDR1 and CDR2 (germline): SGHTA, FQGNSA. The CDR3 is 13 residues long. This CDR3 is CASSLRDRMMYTF. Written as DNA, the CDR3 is TGTGCCAGCAGCTTAAGGGACAGGATGATGTACACCTTC.

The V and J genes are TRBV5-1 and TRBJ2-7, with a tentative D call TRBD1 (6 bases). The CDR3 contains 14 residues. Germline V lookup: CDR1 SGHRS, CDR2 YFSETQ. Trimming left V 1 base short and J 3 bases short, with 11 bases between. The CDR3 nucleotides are TGCGCCAGCAGCTTGCCAGGACAGAACTACGAGCAGTACTTC. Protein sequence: CASSLPGQNYEQYF.